These T cell receptor beta chains were read from a single sample in a study of blood T cell repertoires in COVID-19. Sequencing used immunoSEQ multiplex PCR; TCRdb keeps in-frame clones, though not all of them. The sample contains some 180,000 clones, approximately 82% of which appear only once. Sequencing was done on a sample of peripheral blood. The receptors here all came from a woman aged 65 to 85 who had recovered from COVID-19. CDR3s include the opening cysteine and the closing phenylalanine or tryptophan. Each record gives: CDR3 protein, CDR3 DNA, J gene, D gene, V gene, clone size. A D gene is named only where the DNA matches it firmly. Only some rows state a clone size, as once, few, many or a class for expanded clones.

cdr3_aa: CASSPSLSYNEQFF; cdr3_nt: TGTGCCAGCTCACCTTCACTATCCTACAATGAGCAGTTCTTC; j_call: TRBJ2-1; d_call: .; v_call: TRBV18; clone_size: few
cdr3_aa: CASSPPGLAGTYEQYF; cdr3_nt: TGTGCCAGCAGCCCCCCCGGACTAGCGGGGACCTACGAGCAGTACTTC; j_call: TRBJ2-7; d_call: TRBD2; v_call: TRBV7-2; clone_size: .
cdr3_aa: CSSGGTTDTQYF; cdr3_nt: TGCAGCTCCGGGGGTACCACAGATACGCAGTATTTT; j_call: TRBJ2-3; d_call: .; v_call: TRBV29-1; clone_size: .
cdr3_aa: CASSQDPGSAYNEQFF; cdr3_nt: TGTGCCAGCAGCCAAGATCCCGGGAGTGCTTACAATGAGCAGTTCTTC; j_call: TRBJ2-1; d_call: .; v_call: TRBV4-2; clone_size: .
cdr3_aa: CAISGTRAVSTDTQYF; cdr3_nt: TGTGCCATCAGTGGGACTCGCGCTGTTAGCACAGATACGCAGTATTTT; j_call: TRBJ2-3; d_call: .; v_call: TRBV10-3; clone_size: .
cdr3_aa: CASNIQTGGGGELFF; cdr3_nt: TGTGCCAGTAATATCCAAACAGGGGGCGGCGGGGAGCTGTTTTTT; j_call: TRBJ2-2; d_call: TRBD1; v_call: TRBV19; clone_size: .
cdr3_aa: CASRDMAPGPRDYGYTF; cdr3_nt: TGCGCCAGCAGGGATATGGCCCCAGGGCCAAGGGACTATGGCTACACCTTC; j_call: TRBJ1-2; d_call: .; v_call: TRBV5-1; clone_size: .
cdr3_aa: CASRSGGLAGSEQYF; cdr3_nt: TGTGCCAGCAGGTCCGGGGGACTAGCGGGAAGCGAGCAGTACTTC; j_call: TRBJ2-7; d_call: TRBD2; v_call: TRBV6-6; clone_size: .
cdr3_aa: CASSVGGAYNEQFF; cdr3_nt: TGTGCCAGCAGTGTTGGGGGGGCCTACAATGAGCAGTTCTTC; j_call: TRBJ2-1; d_call: TRBD2; v_call: TRBV6-4; clone_size: .
cdr3_aa: CAWSVLGQPQHF; cdr3_nt: TGTGCCTGGAGTGTACTCGGGCAGCCCCAGCATTTT; j_call: TRBJ1-5; d_call: .; v_call: TRBV30; clone_size: .
cdr3_aa: CAWSVLGQTNTEAFF; cdr3_nt: TGTGCCTGGAGTGTACTGGGACAGACGAACACTGAAGCTTTCTTT; j_call: TRBJ1-1; d_call: TRBD1; v_call: TRBV30; clone_size: .
cdr3_aa: CASSPGTGAPYEQYF; cdr3_nt: TGTGCCAGCAGTCCGGGGACAGGGGCCCCCTACGAGCAGTACTTC; j_call: TRBJ2-7; d_call: TRBD1; v_call: TRBV28; clone_size: .
cdr3_aa: CASSSGLNRGTGELFF; cdr3_nt: TGTGCCAGCTCATCGGGCCTCAACCGGGGGACCGGGGAGCTGTTTTTT; j_call: TRBJ2-2; d_call: .; v_call: TRBV18; clone_size: few
cdr3_aa: CASSDSGTGSTEAFF; cdr3_nt: TGTGCCAGCAGTGACTCGGGGACAGGGAGCACTGAAGCTTTCTTT; j_call: TRBJ1-1; d_call: TRBD1; v_call: TRBV6-4; clone_size: .
cdr3_aa: CASSLFTGDPNTEAFF; cdr3_nt: TGTGCCAGCAGCCTGTTCACAGGGGACCCGAACACTGAAGCTTTCTTT; j_call: TRBJ1-1; d_call: TRBD1; v_call: TRBV2; clone_size: .
cdr3_aa: CASSLGTGGEQFF; cdr3_nt: TGTGCCAGCAGCCTAGGCACAGGGGGTGAGCAGTTCTTC; j_call: TRBJ2-1; d_call: TRBD1; v_call: TRBV12-3/TRBV12-4; clone_size: .
cdr3_aa: CASNTGGRSYGYTF; cdr3_nt: TGTGCCAGCAACACAGGGGGAAGGTCCTATGGCTACACCTTC; j_call: TRBJ1-2; d_call: TRBD1; v_call: TRBV5-4; clone_size: .
cdr3_aa: CSVERGGSVGNTIYF; cdr3_nt: TGCAGCGTTGAGAGGGGGGGGTCCGTTGGAAACACCATATATTTT; j_call: TRBJ1-3; d_call: .; v_call: TRBV29-1; clone_size: .